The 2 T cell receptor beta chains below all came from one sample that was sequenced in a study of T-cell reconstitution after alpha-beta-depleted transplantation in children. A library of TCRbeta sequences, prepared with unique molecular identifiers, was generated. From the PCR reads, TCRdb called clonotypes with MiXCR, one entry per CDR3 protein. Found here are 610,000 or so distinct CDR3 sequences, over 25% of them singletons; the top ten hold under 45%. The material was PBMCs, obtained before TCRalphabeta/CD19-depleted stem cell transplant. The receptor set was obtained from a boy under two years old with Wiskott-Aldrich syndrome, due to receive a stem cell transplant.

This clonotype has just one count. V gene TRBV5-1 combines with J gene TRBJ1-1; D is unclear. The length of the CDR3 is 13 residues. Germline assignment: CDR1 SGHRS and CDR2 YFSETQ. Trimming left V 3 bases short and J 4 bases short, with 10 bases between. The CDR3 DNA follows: TGCGCCAGCAGCTGGGAGGTGGGCACTGAAGCTTTCTTT. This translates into CASSWEVGTEAFF. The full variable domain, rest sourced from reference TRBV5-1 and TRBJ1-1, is KAGVTQTPRYLIKTRGQQVTLSCSPISGHRSVSWYQQTPGQGLQFLFEYFSETQRNKGNFPGRFSGRQFSNSRSEMNVSTLELGDSALYLCASSWEVGTEAFFGQGTRLTVV.

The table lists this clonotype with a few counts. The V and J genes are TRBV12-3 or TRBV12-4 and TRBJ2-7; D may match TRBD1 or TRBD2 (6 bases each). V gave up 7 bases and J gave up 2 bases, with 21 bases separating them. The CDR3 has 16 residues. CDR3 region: CASKGDWDPEPYEQYF. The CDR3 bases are TGTGCCAGCAAGGGGGACTGGGACCCAGAACCCTACGAGCAGTACTTC.